Sequencing of this TCR beta chain was carried out in a study of CD8+ T cells in alopecia areata. Study context: In an open-label trial, patients got 5 to 10 mg tofacitinib twice daily.

RNA was isolated and reverse transcribed to cDNA, the sequencing template. Data came from immunoSEQ multiplex PCR; TCRdb stores just in-frame clones and leaves some out. The sample holds 150,000 or so clones, about 53% seen once. Study-wide points: Possibly as an HLA-related effect, TCR sharing across patients appeared less clear than in mice.

This clone was picked up a small number of times. Its target is unknown. Unmatched junction bases numbered 9, after V lost 1 base and J lost 9 bases. The CDR3 is made up of 16 amino acids. Germline CDR1 and CDR2: GTSNPN and SVGIG (reference sequence). V usage is TRBV30 and J usage is TRBJ2-1; TRBD2 matches 13 bases. The starting material was CD8+ T cells sorted from blood, obtained at week 0. This TCR was sampled from a human donor with alopecia areata. The CDR3 region is CAWSAKTSGGAAEQFF. CDR3 DNA: TGTGCCTGGAGTGCCAAAACTAGCGGGGGGGCCGCTGAGCAGTTCTTC.